This record looks at one TCR beta chain sequence and its context. These data come from a study of blood T cell repertoires in COVID-19. CDR3 size: 14 residues. The germline V gene has CDR1 MNHEY and CDR2 SMNVEV (reference sequence). Trimming cost V 3 bases and J 3 bases; bases outside gene matches: 2. TCRdb's copy holds only in-frame clones and misses some; the assay was immunoSEQ multiplex PCR. The table lists around 60,000 clones, 80% to 95% of them singletons. This chain connects TRBV27 to TRBJ1-5; 7 nucleotides align to TRBD1. Sequencing was performed on peripheral blood. The source is a woman of 80 years or more with active COVID-19. The CDR3 reads CASSFGTDNQPQHF. The CDR3 bases are TGTGCCAGCAGTTTCGGGACAGACAATCAGCCCCAGCATTTT.